The next 29 T cell receptor beta chains were all read from a single sample in a study of lymphopenia after photon versus proton radiotherapy. Repertoires were generated with immunoSEQ multiplex PCR, while TCRdb's copy carries only in-frame clones and drops some. The sample comprises fewer than 30,000 clones, 87% of which are singletons, and approximately 18% rests with the top ten. Sequencing used peripheral blood, obtained from a patient treated with photon-based radiotherapy. These receptors all come from a man aged 50-60 years with gastric cancer.

This chain joins TRBV19 and TRBJ2-1, with 7 bases that match TRBD2. J was trimmed by 3 bases and V by 4 bases; bases with no gene match: 9. CDR1 is LNHDA and CDR2 is SQIVND in the germline V gene (reference sequence). The CDR3 length is 16 residues. The CDR3 DNA sequence: TGTGCCAGTAGTAATCTCGGCAGGGACTACTACAATGAGCAGTTCTTC. Translation gives CASSNLGRDYYNEQFF.

V is TRBV27 and J is TRBJ2-1, with 15 positions matching TRBD2. The germline V gene encodes CDR1 MNHEY and CDR2 SMNVEV (reference sequence). After removal of 6 bases from V and 0 bases from J, the junction contained 9 bases not matched to a gene. CDR3 length equals 19 residues. The CDR3 sequence is CASRTGTSGGTPSYNEQFF. The DNA of the CDR3 is TGTGCCAGCAGGACCGGGACTAGCGGGGGGACGCCCTCCTACAATGAGCAGTTCTTC.

The rearrangement joins TRBV5-1 to TRBJ1-6; possibly TRBD1 for D (6 bases). The CDR3 runs 15 residues. The V end lost 3 bases, the J end lost 7 bases, and 14 bases lay between the germline ends. Germline CDR1 and CDR2: SGHRS and YFSETQ. The DNA for the CDR3 is TGCGCCAGCAGCTCCGTACAGGGAGAGAATTCACCCCTCCACTTT. This encodes CASSSVQGENSPLHF. The full variable domain, its missing parts supplied by reference TRBV5-1 and TRBJ1-6, is KAGVTQTPRYLIKTRGQQVTLSCSPISGHRSVSWYQQTPGQGLQFLFEYFSETQRNKGNFPGRFSGRQFSNSRSEMNVSTLELGDSALYLCASSSVQGENSPLHFGNGTRLTVT.

The chain links TRBV7-2 to TRBJ1-5; weak D call: TRBD1 (5 bases). The CDR3 runs 15 residues. Trimming took 5 bases from V and 6 from J, leaving 17 bases between them. CDR1 and CDR2 (germline): SGHTA, FQGNSA. The CDR3, as DNA: TGTGCCAGCAGCCCCCAGACAGCGGAGGGTCAGCCCCAGCATTTT. This gives the protein CASSPQTAEGQPQHF.

This chain uses TRBV7-2 with TRBJ2-3; D may be TRBD1 or TRBD2 (5 bases each). CDR3 length equals 14 residues. V was shortened by 5 bases and J by 2 bases, with 11 bases between the two germline ends. Germline V gene lookup returns CDR1 SGHTA and CDR2 FQGNSA. Written as DNA, the CDR3 is TGTGCCAGCAGCACTAGGGGTTTCACAGATACGCAGTATTTT. This translates into CASSTRGFTDTQYF.

J is TRBJ2-2 and V is TRBV19; D not certain. The ends were cut back, 9 bases at V and 5 bases at J, with 10 bases in the middle. From germline, CDR1 is LNHDA and CDR2 SQIVND (reference sequence). The CDR3 sequence is 12 residues long. In nucleotides, the CDR3 is TGTGCCAGCCAGGATTTTACCGGGGAGCTGTTTTTT. Protein product: CASQDFTGELFF.

The chain carries TRBV7-2 and TRBJ2-6, with no clear D. Trimming cost V 2 bases and J 4 bases, with 9 bases left between them. The CDR3 covers 15 residues. CDR1 is SGHTA and CDR2 is FQGNSA in the germline V gene. The CDR3 spells CASSLLGSGANVLTF. The CDR3 DNA reads as TGTGCCAGCAGCTTATTGGGATCGGGGGCCAACGTCCTGACTTTC.

The chain recombines TRBV10-2 with TRBJ2-5, with unresolved D. The CDR3 covers 15 residues. Germline CDR1 reads WSHSY; CDR2 reads SAAADI. The ends were cut back, 7 bases at V and 0 bases at J, with 15 bases in the middle. CDR3 sequence reads: CASTSKRKYQETQYF. In nucleotides, the CDR3 is TGCGCCAGCACCTCGAAAAGGAAGTACCAAGAGACCCAGTACTTC.

This clone was recorded once. The chain couples TRBV19 to TRBJ2-1; D may be TRBD1 (5 bases). V was shortened by 8 bases and J by 8 bases, with 22 bases between the two germline ends. CDR3 length: 15 amino acids. Germline CDR1 is LNHDA and CDR2 is SQIVND (reference sequence). The CDR3 bases are TGTGCCAGTGGTGGACACCCCTGGGGATTCTATGAGCAGTTCTTC. This encodes CASGGHPWGFYEQFF.

The chain links TRBV19 to TRBJ1-5; tentative D call: TRBD1 (6 bases). Germline V gene sequence: CDR1 LNHDA, CDR2 SQIVND (reference sequence). The V end lost 5 bases, the J end lost 2 bases, and 19 bases lay between the germline ends. CDR3 length equals 17 residues. CDR3 sequence (DNA): TGTGCCAGTAGTGGGACAAAACAGGGAGGGGGCAATCAGCCCCAGCATTTT. Translating gives CASSGTKQGGGNQPQHF.

The chain joins TRBV19 to TRBJ2-6; D is ambiguous. This CDR3 contains 16 residues. Trimming took 5 bases from V and 0 from J, leaving 11 bases between them. Germline assignment: CDR1 LNHDA and CDR2 SQIVND (reference sequence). The CDR3: CASSFARLSGANVLTF. CDR3 nucleotide sequence: TGTGCCAGTAGTTTTGCCAGGCTCTCTGGGGCCAACGTCCTGACTTTC.

The chain recombines TRBV15 with TRBJ2-2; no clear D gene. The CDR3 runs 16 residues. Germline CDR1 is LNHNV and CDR2 is YYDKDF (reference sequence). V was clipped by 1 base and J by 2 bases, with 11 bases between them. CDR3 nucleotides: TGTGCCACCAGCAGAGGTGCGGACCTAAACACCGGGGAGCTGTTTTTT. Protein product: CATSRGADLNTGELFF.

The rearrangement joins TRBV7-2 to TRBJ2-1; no clear D gene. Trimming cost V 1 base and J 8 bases, with 6 bases left between them. This CDR3 is 12 amino acids long. The germline gives CDR1 SGHTA, CDR2 FQGNSA. The CDR3 loop is CASSLEIYEQFF. The CDR3 region has the DNA TGTGCCAGCAGCTTAGAGATTTATGAGCAGTTCTTC.

The rearrangement links TRBV6-5 to TRBJ2-2, with D perhaps given as TRBD1 or TRBD2 (5 bases each). This CDR3 has 13 amino acids. CDR1 and CDR2 (germline): MNHEY, SVGAGI. V gave up 6 bases and J gave up 6 bases, with 11 bases separating them. In nucleotides, the CDR3 is TGTGCCAGCAGGGACTGGGGCGCCGGGGAGCTGTTTTTT. This codes for CASRDWGAGELFF.

The chain is built from TRBV6-6 and TRBJ2-4; the match to TRBD1 covers 7 bases. V lost 0 bases to trimming and J lost 9 bases; unmatched junction nucleotides: 2. CDR3 length equals 13 residues. Looked up from germline, CDR1 is MNHNY and CDR2 is SVGAGI (reference sequence). The CDR3 region is CASSYSRDSIQYF. The CDR3 DNA is TGTGCCAGCAGTTACTCCCGGGACAGCATTCAGTACTTC.

CDR3 DNA sequence: TGTGCCAGTAGTATGGGAGGGCACGGAAACACCATATATTTT. Its protein product is CASSMGGHGNTIYF. The genes are TRBV19 and TRBJ1-3; no reliable D call. This CDR3 comprises 14 residues. The germline V gene encodes CDR1 LNHDA and CDR2 SQIVND (reference sequence). Trimming cost V 3 bases and J 4 bases, with 10 bases left between them.

This clone was picked up a small number of times. V gene TRBV19 combines with J gene TRBJ1-6; the D gene is possibly TRBD1 (5 bases). Germline CDR1 is LNHDA and CDR2 is SQIVND (reference sequence). Trimming shortened V by 6 bases and J by 7 bases, and 10 bases separated the two germline ends. This CDR3 region has 13 residues. CDR3 region: CASRQDRNSPLHF. CDR3 sequence (DNA): TGTGCCAGTAGACAGGACCGGAATTCACCCCTCCACTTT.

This rearrangement joins TRBV19 to TRBJ2-2; 8 bases are shared with TRBD2. The CDR3 is 15 amino acids. Germline values: CDR1 LNHDA, CDR2 SQIVND (reference sequence). The J segment lost 1 base and the V segment lost 7 bases, leaving 5 bases of the junction unmatched. Here the CDR3 reads CASKYGGVNTGELFF. In DNA form, the CDR3 reads TGTGCCAGTAAATACGGGGGGGTGAACACCGGGGAGCTGTTTTTT.

This chain uses TRBV7-3 with TRBJ2-2; unclear D gene. CDR3 length equals 13 residues. Trimming stripped 1 base from V and 3 bases from J, with 3 bases between. Germline V gene data show CDR1 as SGHTA and CDR2 as FQGTGA. This CDR3 reads CASSLIYTGELFF. Written as DNA, the CDR3 is TGTGCCAGCAGCTTAATTTACACCGGGGAGCTGTTTTTT.

This clone was detected once. V usage is TRBV5-1 and J usage is TRBJ2-7; D may be TRBD1 (5 bases). The ends were cut back, 4 bases at V and 0 bases at J, with 11 bases in the middle. The CDR3 has 14 amino acids. Germline CDR1 is SGHRS and CDR2 is YFSETQ. CDR3 in DNA: TGCGCCAGCAGCCCCCTAGGGGCCTCCTACGAGCAGTACTTC. Encoded protein: CASSPLGASYEQYF.

J is TRBJ1-2 and V is TRBV4-3; possible D gene TRBD1, 5 bases. Deletions cut 0 bases from V and 4 bases from J, with 9 bases between. The CDR3 length is 14 residues. Germline CDR1 LGHNA, CDR2 YSLEER. The CDR3 loop reads CASSQEWGGYGYTF. DNA for the CDR3: TGCGCCAGCAGCCAAGAATGGGGGGGCTATGGCTACACCTTC.

The chain has TRBV6-1 and TRBJ1-6; perhaps TRBD1 as D (6 bases). V was trimmed by 5 bases and J by 0 bases, leaving 8 bases between them. CDR1 and CDR2 (germline): MNHNS, SASEGT. This CDR3 has 15 amino acids. The CDR3, as DNA: TGTGCCAGCAGTAGGGGGAGCTCCTATAATTCACCCCTCCACTTT. Its protein product is CASSRGSSYNSPLHF.

The V and J genes are TRBV10-3 and TRBJ1-1; tentative D call: TRBD1 (6 bases). Per the germline V gene, CDR1 is ENHRY and CDR2 is SYGVKD. The germline V and J ends were trimmed by 6 bases and 1 base, with 12 bases remaining between them. The CDR3 has 14 residues. CDR3 bases: TGTGCCATCAGCCAAAGGGGGGAGAACACTGAAGCTTTCTTT. Amino acid sequence: CAISQRGENTEAFF.

The V gene is TRBV10-1, the J gene TRBJ2-1; the D is unclear. This CDR3 contains 15 residues. Germline lookup yields CDR1 WNHNN and CDR2 SYGVQD (reference sequence). V was clipped by 3 bases and J by 0 bases, with 9 bases between them. For the CDR3, the DNA is TGCGCCAGCAGTGAATCAGCCTACTCCTACAATGAGCAGTTCTTC. Amino acid sequence: CASSESAYSYNEQFF.

The J gene is TRBJ2-3, the V gene TRBV19; 7 bases map to TRBD1. The CDR3 has 13 residues. In germline, CDR1 is LNHDA, CDR2 SQIVND (reference sequence). The V segment lost 5 bases and the J segment 5 bases; nucleotides outside the gene matches: 4. The CDR3 loop is CASSANRGDTQYF. In DNA form, the CDR3 reads TGTGCCAGTAGTGCAAACAGGGGAGATACGCAGTATTTT.

This clone was observed a single time. The CDR3 spells CASSESPVGLAGQYF. The CDR3 coding sequence is TGTGCCAGCAGTGAATCCCCGGTAGGGCTAGCCGGGCAGTATTTT. The chain recombines TRBV2 with TRBJ2-3; tentatively, D is TRBD2 (5 bases). Germline V CDR1 and CDR2: SNHLY, FYNNEI. The V and J ends lost 2 bases and 11 bases respectively, with 20 bases between them. The CDR3 contains 15 residues.

The chain employs TRBV29-1 and TRBJ2-5, with D perhaps given as TRBD1 or TRBD2 (5 bases each). CDR1 and CDR2 from the germline V gene are SQVTM and ANQGSEA. Between the trimmed V and J ends, which lost 7 bases and 1 base, there was a span of 13 bases. This CDR3 region has 13 residues. For the CDR3, the DNA is TGCAGCGCCCTGGGACCGTCCCAAGAGACCCAGTACTTC. The encoded protein is CSALGPSQETQYF.

The gene calls are TRBV6-6 and TRBJ2-3; no firm D call. Trimming removed 4 bases at V and 2 bases at J, with 10 bases between. Germline V gene data show CDR1 as MNHNY and CDR2 as SVGAGI (reference sequence). The CDR3 totals 14 residues. CDR3 nucleotide sequence: TGTGCCAGCAGTTGGGCGCTGCCCACAGATACGCAGTATTTT. Protein: CASSWALPTDTQYF.

The J gene is TRBJ2-3, the V gene TRBV6-5, with D tentatively TRBD1 (6 bases). CDR3 size: 14 residues. The germline V and J ends were trimmed by 5 bases and 4 bases, with 13 bases remaining between them. Germline lookup yields CDR1 MNHEY and CDR2 SVGAGI. CDR3 nucleotides: TGTGCCAGCAGTACGTTGACAGGCGCAGATACGCAGTATTTT. Its protein is CASSTLTGADTQYF.